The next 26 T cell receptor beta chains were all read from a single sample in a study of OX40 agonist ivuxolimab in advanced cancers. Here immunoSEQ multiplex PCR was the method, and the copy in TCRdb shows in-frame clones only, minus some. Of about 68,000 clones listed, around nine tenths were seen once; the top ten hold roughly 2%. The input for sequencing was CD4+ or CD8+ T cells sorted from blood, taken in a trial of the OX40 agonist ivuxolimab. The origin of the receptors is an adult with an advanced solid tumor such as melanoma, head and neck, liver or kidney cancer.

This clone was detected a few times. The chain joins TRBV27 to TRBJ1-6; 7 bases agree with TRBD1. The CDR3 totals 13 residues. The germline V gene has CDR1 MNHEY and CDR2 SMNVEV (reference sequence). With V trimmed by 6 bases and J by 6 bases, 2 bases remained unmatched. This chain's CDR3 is CASRTGTNSPLHF. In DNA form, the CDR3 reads TGTGCCAGCAGGACAGGGACTAATTCACCCCTCCACTTT.

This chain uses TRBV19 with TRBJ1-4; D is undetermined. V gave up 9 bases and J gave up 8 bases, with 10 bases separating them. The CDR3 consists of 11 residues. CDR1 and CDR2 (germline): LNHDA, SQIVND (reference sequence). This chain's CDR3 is CASRLSEKLFF. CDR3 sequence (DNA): TGTGCCAGCAGACTATCGGAAAAACTGTTTTTT.

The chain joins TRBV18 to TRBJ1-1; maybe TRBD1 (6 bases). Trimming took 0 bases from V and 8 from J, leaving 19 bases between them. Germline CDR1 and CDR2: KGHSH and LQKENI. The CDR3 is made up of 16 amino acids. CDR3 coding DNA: TGTGCCAGCTCACCACCTGGGGGGGGCGGGTTGGCGGAAGCTTTCTTT. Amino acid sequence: CASSPPGGGGLAEAFF.

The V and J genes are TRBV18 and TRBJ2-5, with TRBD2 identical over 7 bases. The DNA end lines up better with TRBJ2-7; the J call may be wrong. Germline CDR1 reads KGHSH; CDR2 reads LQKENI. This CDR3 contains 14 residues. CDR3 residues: CASSPQRGIYEQYF. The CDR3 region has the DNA TGTGCCAGCTCACCACAGCGGGGTATCTACGAGCAGTACTTC.

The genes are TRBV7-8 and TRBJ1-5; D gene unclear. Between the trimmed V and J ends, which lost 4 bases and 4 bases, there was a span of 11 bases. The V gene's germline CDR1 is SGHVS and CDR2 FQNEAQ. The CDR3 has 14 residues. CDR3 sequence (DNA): TGTGCCAGCAGCTCAAACACAGCAAATCAGCCCCAGCATTTT. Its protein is CASSSNTANQPQHF.

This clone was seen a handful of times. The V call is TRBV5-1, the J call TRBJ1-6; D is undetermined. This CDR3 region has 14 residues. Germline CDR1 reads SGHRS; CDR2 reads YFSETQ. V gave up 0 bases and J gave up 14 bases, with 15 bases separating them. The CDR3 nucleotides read TGCGCCAGCAGCTTGGCCCAGGATCATGTGGCCCTCCACTTT. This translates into CASSLAQDHVALHF.

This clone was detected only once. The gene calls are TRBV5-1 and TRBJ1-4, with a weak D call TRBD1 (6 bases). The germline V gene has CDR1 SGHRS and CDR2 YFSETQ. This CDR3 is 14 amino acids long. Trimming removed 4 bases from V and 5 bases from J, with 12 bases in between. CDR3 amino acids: CASSAGHGNEKLFF. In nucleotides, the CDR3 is TGCGCCAGCAGCGCGGGACACGGGAATGAAAAACTGTTTTTT.

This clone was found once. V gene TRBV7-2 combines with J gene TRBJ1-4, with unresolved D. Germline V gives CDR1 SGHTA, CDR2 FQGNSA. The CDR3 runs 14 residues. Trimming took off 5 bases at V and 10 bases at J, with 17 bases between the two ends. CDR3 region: CASSPREREGKLFF. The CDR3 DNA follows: TGTGCCAGCAGCCCTAGAGAAAGGGAGGGAAAACTGTTTTTT.

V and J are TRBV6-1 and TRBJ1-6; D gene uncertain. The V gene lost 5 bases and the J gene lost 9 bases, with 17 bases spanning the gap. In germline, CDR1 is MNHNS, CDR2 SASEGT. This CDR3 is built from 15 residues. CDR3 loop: CASSPGSRGSSPLHF. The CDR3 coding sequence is TGTGCCAGCAGTCCCGGCTCGAGAGGGAGTTCACCCCTCCACTTT.

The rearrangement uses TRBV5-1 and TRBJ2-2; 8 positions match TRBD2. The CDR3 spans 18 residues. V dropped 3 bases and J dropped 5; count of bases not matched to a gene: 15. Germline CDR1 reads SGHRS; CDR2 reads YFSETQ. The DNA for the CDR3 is TGCGCCAGCAGCTCCTCACCCCTTACTAGCGGAAATACCGGGGAGCTGTTTTTT. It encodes CASSSSPLTSGNTGELFF. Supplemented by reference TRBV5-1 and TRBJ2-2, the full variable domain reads KAGVTQTPRYLIKTRGQQVTLSCSPISGHRSVSWYQQTPGQGLQFLFEYFSETQRNKGNFPGRFSGRQFSNSRSEMNVSTLELGDSALYLCASSSSPLTSGNTGELFFGEGSRLTVL.

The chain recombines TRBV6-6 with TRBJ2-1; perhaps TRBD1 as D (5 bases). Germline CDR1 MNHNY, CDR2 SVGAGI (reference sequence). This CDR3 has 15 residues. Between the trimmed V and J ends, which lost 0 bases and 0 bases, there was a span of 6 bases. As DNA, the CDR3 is TGTGCCAGCAGTTACTCGCAGGGCTCCTACAATGAGCAGTTCTTC. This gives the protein CASSYSQGSYNEQFF.

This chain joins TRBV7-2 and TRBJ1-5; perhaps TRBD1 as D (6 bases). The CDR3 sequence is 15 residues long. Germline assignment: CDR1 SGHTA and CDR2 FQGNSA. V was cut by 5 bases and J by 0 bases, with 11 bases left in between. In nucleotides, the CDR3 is TGTGCCAGCAGCAAGAGGGGGGATAGCAATCAGCCCCAGCATTTT. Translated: CASSKRGDSNQPQHF.

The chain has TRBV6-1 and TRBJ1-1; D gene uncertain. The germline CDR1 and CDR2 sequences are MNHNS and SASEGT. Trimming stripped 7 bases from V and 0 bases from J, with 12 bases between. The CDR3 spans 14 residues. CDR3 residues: CASTGVHLNTEAFF. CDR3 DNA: TGTGCCAGCACTGGGGTACACTTGAACACTGAAGCTTTCTTT.

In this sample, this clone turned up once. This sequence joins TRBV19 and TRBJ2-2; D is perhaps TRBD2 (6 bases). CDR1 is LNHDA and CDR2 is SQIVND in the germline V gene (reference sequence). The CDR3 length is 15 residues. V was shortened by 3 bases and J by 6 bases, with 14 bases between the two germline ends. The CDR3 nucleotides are TGTGCCAGTAGTATTCAGATCTCGGGGGCCGGGGAGCTGTTTTTT. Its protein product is CASSIQISGAGELFF.

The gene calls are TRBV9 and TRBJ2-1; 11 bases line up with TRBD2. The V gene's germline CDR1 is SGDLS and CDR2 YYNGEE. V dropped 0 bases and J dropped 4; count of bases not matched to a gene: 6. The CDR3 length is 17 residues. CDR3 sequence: CASSVGLAGGLYNEQFF. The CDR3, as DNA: TGTGCCAGCAGCGTAGGTCTAGCGGGAGGACTATACAATGAGCAGTTCTTC. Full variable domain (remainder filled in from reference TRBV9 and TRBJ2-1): DSGVTQTPKHLITATGQRVTLRCSPRSGDLSVYWYQQSLDQGLQFLIQYYNGEERAKGNILERFSAQQFPDLHSELNLSSLELGDSALYFCASSVGLAGGLYNEQFFGPGTRLTVL.

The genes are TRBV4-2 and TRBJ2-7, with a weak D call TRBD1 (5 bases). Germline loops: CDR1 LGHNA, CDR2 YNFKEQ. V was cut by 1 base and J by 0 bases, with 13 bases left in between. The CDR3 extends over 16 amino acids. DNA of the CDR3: TGTGCCAGCAGCCAAGTGTCTGGACAATCCTCCTACGAGCAGTACTTC. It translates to CASSQVSGQSSYEQYF.

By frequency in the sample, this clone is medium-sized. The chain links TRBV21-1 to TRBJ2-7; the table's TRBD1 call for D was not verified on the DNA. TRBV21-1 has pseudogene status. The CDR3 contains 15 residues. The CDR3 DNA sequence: TGTGCCAGCAGCAACACAGGGAGAGCTTTCTACGAGCAGTACTTC. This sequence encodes CASSNTGRAFYEQYF.

CDR3 sequence (DNA): TGTGCCAGTCAAGGAAGAGATACGCAGTATTTT. Its protein is CASQGRDTQYF. V gene TRBV19 combines with J gene TRBJ2-3; D remains unclear. The V end lost 8 bases, the J end lost 5 bases, and 8 bases lay between the germline ends. The CDR3 contains 11 residues. Per germline, CDR1 LNHDA and CDR2 SQIVND (reference sequence).

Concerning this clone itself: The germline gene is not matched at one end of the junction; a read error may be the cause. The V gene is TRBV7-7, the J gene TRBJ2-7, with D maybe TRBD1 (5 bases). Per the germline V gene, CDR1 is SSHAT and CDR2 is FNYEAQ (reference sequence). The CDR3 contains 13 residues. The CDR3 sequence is CASSPNQGDEQYF. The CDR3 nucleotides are TGTGCTAGCAGCCCAAACCAGGGCGACGAGCAGTACTTC.

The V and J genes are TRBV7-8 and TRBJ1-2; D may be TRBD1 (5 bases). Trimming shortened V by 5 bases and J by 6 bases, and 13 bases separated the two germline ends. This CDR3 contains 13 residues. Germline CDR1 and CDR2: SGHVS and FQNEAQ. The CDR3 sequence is CASSTGPENGYTF. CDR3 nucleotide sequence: TGTGCCAGCAGCACGGGACCCGAGAATGGCTACACCTTC.

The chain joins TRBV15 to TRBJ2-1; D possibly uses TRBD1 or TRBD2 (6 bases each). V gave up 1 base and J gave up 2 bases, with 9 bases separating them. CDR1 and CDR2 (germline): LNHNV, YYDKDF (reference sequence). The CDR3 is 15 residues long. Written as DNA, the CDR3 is TGTGCCACCAGCAGAGCCGGGGGCCCCTACAATGAGCAGTTCTTC. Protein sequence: CATSRAGGPYNEQFF.

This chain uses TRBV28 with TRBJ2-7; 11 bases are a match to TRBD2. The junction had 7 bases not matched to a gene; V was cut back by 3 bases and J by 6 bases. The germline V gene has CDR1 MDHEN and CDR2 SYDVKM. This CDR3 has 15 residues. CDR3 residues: CASSFIGLAGGEQYF. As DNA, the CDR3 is TGTGCCAGCAGTTTTATCGGACTAGCGGGTGGCGAGCAGTACTTC.

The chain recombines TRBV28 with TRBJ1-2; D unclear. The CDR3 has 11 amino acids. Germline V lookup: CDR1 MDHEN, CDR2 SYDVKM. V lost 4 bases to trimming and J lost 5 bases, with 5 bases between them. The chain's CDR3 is CASSSEYGYTF. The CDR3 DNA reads TGTGCCAGCAGTTCAGAGTATGGCTACACCTTC.

In DNA form, the CDR3 reads TGTGCCAGCAGCCGCGATAACAATGAGCAGTTCTTC. It encodes CASSRDNNEQFF. The rearrangement uses TRBV6-6 and TRBJ2-1; the D is unclear. V lost 6 bases and J 5 bases, leaving 8 bases between the germline ends. In germline, CDR1 is MNHNY, CDR2 SVGAGI (reference sequence). This CDR3 comprises 12 residues.

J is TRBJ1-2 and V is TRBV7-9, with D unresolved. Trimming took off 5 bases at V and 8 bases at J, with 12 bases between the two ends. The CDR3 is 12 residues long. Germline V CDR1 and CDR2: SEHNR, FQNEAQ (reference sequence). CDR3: CASSQHARGYTF. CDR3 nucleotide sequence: TGTGCCAGCAGCCAGCACGCCCGGGGCTACACCTTC.

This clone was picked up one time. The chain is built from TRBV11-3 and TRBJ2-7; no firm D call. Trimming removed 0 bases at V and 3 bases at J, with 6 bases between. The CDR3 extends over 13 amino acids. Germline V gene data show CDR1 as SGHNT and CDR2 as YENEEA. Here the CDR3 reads CASSLESVYEQYF. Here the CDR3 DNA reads TGTGCCAGCAGCTTAGAATCCGTCTACGAGCAGTACTTC.